What follows are 11 T cell receptor beta chains derived from one specimen sequenced in a study of shared clonotypes between healthy human individuals. The data were produced by immunoSEQ multiplex PCR, yet TCRdb's version contains in-frame clones alone and is incomplete. This repertoire shows roughly 2,300,000 clones, 92% found once; its top ten account for 0.37%. The sample was naive CD4+ T cells from PBMCs. Documented subset: CD45RA+ positively selected. The receptor source for this set is a man younger than 35 in good health. Some clones in this sample may be carry-over from other donors' samples.

The chain employs TRBV4-2 and TRBJ1-3; no reliable D call. V was clipped by 2 bases and J by 4 bases, with 9 bases between them. The CDR3 extends over 14 amino acids. In germline, CDR1 is LGHNA, CDR2 YNFKEQ. CDR3 bases: TGTGCCAGCAGCCAACCAACGAGAGGAAACACCATATATTTT. Protein sequence: CASSQPTRGNTIYF.

V gene TRBV5-4 combines with J gene TRBJ2-1; 7 nucleotides agree with TRBD1. Germline CDR1 reads SGHNT; CDR2 reads YYREEE (reference sequence). Trimming at V came to 4 bases and at J to 4 bases, leaving 5 bases not matched to a gene. The CDR3 sequence is 14 residues long. The chain's CDR3 is CASSQGTEYNEQFF. Written as DNA, the CDR3 is TGTGCCAGCAGCCAAGGGACAGAATACAATGAGCAGTTCTTC.

This clone came up once. CDR3 residues: CASSLDRRTSGFSYF. DNA for the CDR3: TGTGCCAGCAGCTTAGATCGAAGGACTAGCGGGTTCTCTTACTTC. V gene TRBV11-2 combines with J gene TRBJ2-5; 11 nucleotides line up with TRBD2. The V and J ends lost 0 bases and 14 bases, in that order; junction bases with no gene match: 11. This CDR3 is 15 amino acids long. Germline assignment: CDR1 SGHAT and CDR2 FQNNGV.

The chain is built from TRBV5-4 and TRBJ2-2; a possible D gene is TRBD1 (6 bases). This CDR3 is 16 amino acids long. Trimming pared 5 bases from V and 0 bases from J, leaving 14 bases between. The germline CDR1 and CDR2 sequences are SGHNT and YYREEE (reference sequence). CDR3 nucleotides: TGTGCCAGCAGATTAGAGCCAGGGGCGAACACCGGGGAGCTGTTTTTT. Translating it yields CASRLEPGANTGELFF.

The chain employs TRBV9 and TRBJ2-5; D uncertain. The germline V gene has CDR1 SGDLS and CDR2 YYNGEE. V lost 3 bases to trimming and J lost 0 bases, with 12 bases between them. The CDR3 totals 15 residues. CDR3 nucleotides: TGTGCCAGCAGCGCTAAGACCTGGTACCAAGAGACCCAGTACTTC. Translation gives CASSAKTWYQETQYF. The entire variable domain, with the rest obtained from reference TRBV9 and TRBJ2-5, is as follows: DSGVTQTPKHLITATGQRVTLRCSPRSGDLSVYWYQQSLDQGLQFLIQYYNGEERAKGNILERFSAQQFPDLHSELNLSSLELGDSALYFCASSAKTWYQETQYFGPGTRLLVL.

The rearrangement uses TRBV28 and TRBJ2-7, with D possibly TRBD1 on 6 matching bases. V was cut by 6 bases and J by 4 bases, with 13 bases left in between. The CDR3 has 13 amino acids. CDR1 is MDHEN, CDR2 SYDVKM, per germline. In DNA, the CDR3 is TGTGCCAGCAGGGGGGCCTCTCGTTACGAGCAGTACTTC. This codes for CASRGASRYEQYF.

The chain carries TRBV7-2 and TRBJ2-4, with TRBD2 matching over 13 bases. The CDR3 has 18 amino acids. Trimming removed 0 bases from V and 8 bases from J; junction bases left unmatched: 10. Looked up from germline, CDR1 is SGHTA and CDR2 is FQGNSA. CDR3 region: CASSLAGGLAGVRYIQYF. CDR3 nucleotides: TGTGCCAGCAGCTTAGCGGGCGGACTAGCGGGAGTTAGGTACATTCAGTACTTC.

The chain combines TRBV5-1 with TRBJ1-1; D perhaps matches TRBD1 (5 bases). The CDR3 runs 14 residues. V lost 0 bases and J 4 bases, leaving 10 bases between the germline ends. Germline V gene data show CDR1 as SGHRS and CDR2 as YFSETQ. The CDR3 sequence: CASSLVGEATEAFF. CDR3 nucleotides: TGCGCCAGCAGCTTGGTAGGGGAGGCCACTGAAGCTTTCTTT.

The rearrangement joins TRBV5-1 to TRBJ2-1, with D perhaps TRBD1 (6 bases). The germline V gene has CDR1 SGHRS and CDR2 YFSETQ. V was trimmed by 0 bases and J by 5 bases, leaving 12 bases between them. This CDR3 has 15 residues. The CDR3, as DNA: TGCGCCAGCAGCTTGGAACTGGGGGCGGACAATGAGCAGTTCTTC. It yields the protein CASSLELGADNEQFF.

To note about this clone: Other nucleotide sequences from this sample produce the same CDR3. The rearrangement uses TRBV5-6 and TRBJ1-1; D remains ambiguous. CDR3 length: 13 residues. Germline values: CDR1 SGHDT, CDR2 YYEEEE. V lost 0 bases and J lost 1, with 4 bases in between. CDR3 loop: CASSLGRNTEAFF. The DNA of the CDR3 is TGTGCCAGCAGCTTGGGCAGGAACACTGAAGCTTTCTTT. Drawing the rest from reference TRBV5-6 and TRBJ1-1, the complete variable domain is DAGVTQSPTHLIKTRGQQVTLRCSPKSGHDTVSWYQQALGQGPQFIFQYYEEEERQRGNFPDRFSGHQFPNYSSELNVNALLLGDSALYLCASSLGRNTEAFFGQGTRLTVV.

This clone appeared once. The genes are TRBV9 and TRBJ2-5, with 12 bases lining up with TRBD2. The CDR3 length is 16 residues. Germline CDR1 and CDR2: SGDLS and YYNGEE. V was pared by 4 bases and J by 2 bases, with 6 bases of the junction left unmatched. The CDR3 DNA reads as TGTGCCAGCAGCTCAGGACTAGCGGGGAATCAAGAGACCCAGTACTTC. The encoded protein is CASSSGLAGNQETQYF.